The sequence of this TCR beta chain was determined in a study of PD-1 blockade in classical Hodgkin lymphoma. The CDR3 totals 12 residues. CDR1 and CDR2 from the germline V gene are MNHNS and SASEGT. Trimming left V 7 bases short and J 0 bases short, with 7 bases between. Assay used: immunoSEQ multiplex PCR; TCRdb lists only in-frame clones, some missing. The profile covers about 23,000 clones, with approximately 90% appearing a single time and 23% taken by the ten largest. Time point defined: cycle 4 day 1 (C4D1), after 5 to 7 weeks of nivolumab. Relapse after autologous stem cell transplantation occurred in every patient, and brentuximab vedotin exposure varied.

The clonotype comes from a human donor with classical Hodgkin lymphoma. This chain connects TRBV6-1 to TRBJ2-7; D remains ambiguous. This specimen consisted of peripheral blood mononuclear cells (PBMCs), obtained before the fourth cycle of nivolumab. This CDR3 is CASTESSYEQYF. The CDR3 DNA reads TGTGCCAGCACTGAGAGCTCCTACGAGCAGTACTTC.